This T cell receptor beta chain was documented in a study of T-cell memory formation after mild COVID-19. Turning to the study itself: The study found TCR clusters largely donor specific.

TCRdb re-derived calls from the 5' RACE reads in MiXCR, one entry per CDR3 protein. The sample records around 55,000 distinct CDR3 sequences, approximately 9.5% being singletons. On this clonotype itself: What it recognizes is unknown.

Regarding the study as a whole: A second wave expanding day 15 to 37 was CD4+-biased; contracting clones were balanced. CD4+ contracting clones lay mainly in CM and EM, CD8+ ones in EMRA.

J lost 4 bases, V lost 4 bases, and 7 bases had no gene match. Per germline, CDR1 SGHDT and CDR2 YYEEEE. This CDR3 is 15 amino acids long. The sequence came from a man aged 18 to 35 who had mild COVID-19 (a few samples of this study predate the infection). Cell type and time point are not known. Sequenced material: PBMCs or a T cell subset sorted from them (not recorded which). The rearrangement links TRBV5-6 to TRBJ1-5; the match to TRBD1 covers 8 bases. CDR3 in amino acids: CASSPGTGANQPQHF. The CDR3 nucleotides read TGTGCCAGCAGCCCCGGGACAGGAGCTAATCAGCCCCAGCATTTT.